Listed here are 10 T cell receptor beta chains from one sample, sequenced in a study of blood T cell repertoires in COVID-19. Assay: immunoSEQ multiplex PCR; the TCRdb copy retains only in-frame clones and omits some. The top ten clones hold roughly 5.3% of a sample with about 190,000 clones, just under 85% of them seen once. Sequencing was carried out using peripheral blood. These receptors were taken from a woman in her 70s with active or convalescent COVID-19.

The chain employs TRBV4-1 and TRBJ2-1, with TRBD2 matching over 9 bases. J lost 0 bases, V lost 3 bases, and 6 bases had no gene match. Germline V gene data show CDR1 as MGHRA and CDR2 as YSYEKL. The CDR3 contains 17 residues. The CDR3 protein is CASSQRGLASSYNEQFF. Written as DNA, the CDR3 is TGCGCCAGCAGCCAGAGGGGACTAGCAAGCTCCTACAATGAGCAGTTCTTC.

The chain recombines TRBV19 with TRBJ2-7; TRBD1 agrees at 8 bases. Germline V gene lookup returns CDR1 LNHDA and CDR2 SQIVND (reference sequence). Trimming removed 4 bases from V and 5 bases from J; junction bases left unmatched: 10. This CDR3 has 15 amino acids. The CDR3 protein is CASSRDRGRGNEQYF. DNA for the CDR3: TGTGCCAGTAGTAGAGACAGGGGAAGGGGGAACGAGCAGTACTTC.

This chain links TRBV12-3 or TRBV12-4 with TRBJ2-1; no clear D gene. The V end lost 3 bases, the J end lost 2 bases, and 5 bases lay between the germline ends. The CDR3 totals 13 residues. The CDR3 reads CASSFTAYNEQFF. The DNA for the CDR3 is TGTGCCAGCAGTTTTACAGCCTACAATGAGCAGTTCTTC.

The chain couples TRBV5-1 to TRBJ2-3; TRBD2 agrees at 8 bases. The trim removed 5 bases at V and 6 bases at J, leaving 14 bases unmatched. CDR3 size: 16 residues. Germline CDR1 reads SGHRS; CDR2 reads YFSETQ. CDR3 amino acids: CASRPGREGVQDTQYF. The CDR3 DNA reads as TGCGCCAGCAGGCCGGGTCGGGAGGGAGTCCAGGATACGCAGTATTTT.

The V gene is TRBV30, the J gene TRBJ2-5, with TRBD2 matching over 12 bases. V was pared by 5 bases and J by 7 bases, with 14 bases of the junction left unmatched. The V gene's germline CDR1 is GTSNPN and CDR2 SVGIG (reference sequence). The CDR3 covers 16 residues. CDR3 loop: CAWEPSGRVRTRTQYF. The CDR3 bases are TGTGCCTGGGAACCTAGCGGGAGGGTCCGTACGAGGACCCAGTACTTC. Full variable domain (remainder filled in from reference TRBV30 and TRBJ2-5): SQTIHQWPATLVQPVGSPLSLECTVEGTSNPNLYWYRQAAGRGLQLLFYSVGIGQISSEVPQNLSASRPQDRQFILSSKKLLLSDSGFYLCAWEPSGRVRTRTQYFGPGTRLLVL.

The chain uses TRBV7-3 and TRBJ2-1, with TRBD2 matching over 10 bases. The CDR3 sequence is 18 residues long. The germline CDR1 and CDR2 sequences are SGHTA and FQGTGA. The V gene end was trimmed by 2 bases and the J gene end by 1 base; junction bases not matched to a gene: 8. The CDR3 bases are TGTGCCAGCAGCTTACTAGCGGGAGTACCTAGGTCCTACAATGAGCAGTTCTTC. It yields the protein CASSLLAGVPRSYNEQFF.

The chain is built from TRBV28 and TRBJ2-1; D is possibly TRBD1 (9 bases). V lost 8 bases and J 3 bases, leaving 17 bases between the germline ends. The CDR3 extends over 15 amino acids. Germline CDR1 MDHEN, CDR2 SYDVKM. The CDR3 region has the DNA TGTGCCAGCCTCGGGGGGGACAGGGACTACAATGAGCAGTTCTTC. Its protein product is CASLGGDRDYNEQFF.

The genes are TRBV7-9 and TRBJ2-2, with 8 bases fitting TRBD2. The CDR3 is made up of 17 amino acids. CDR1 and CDR2 from the germline V gene are SEHNR and FQNEAQ (reference sequence). V lost 1 base to trimming and J lost 6 bases; unmatched junction nucleotides: 10. The chain's CDR3 is CASSLDLGAGGPGELFF. Here the CDR3 DNA reads TGTGCCAGCAGCTTAGACCTCGGGGCGGGAGGCCCCGGGGAGCTGTTTTTT.

The rearrangement joins TRBV9 to TRBJ2-6; possible D gene TRBD1, 5 bases. The CDR3 is 15 amino acids. Trimming stripped 4 bases from V and 2 bases from J, with 10 bases between. Germline V gene data show CDR1 as SGDLS and CDR2 as YYNGEE. The CDR3 here is CASSPRETGANVLTF. DNA of the CDR3: TGTGCCAGCAGCCCCAGGGAAACTGGGGCCAACGTCCTGACTTTC.

The J gene is TRBJ1-4, the V gene TRBV19; 9 bases agree with TRBD1. This CDR3 is 15 amino acids long. CDR1 is LNHDA and CDR2 is SQIVND in the germline V gene (reference sequence). Trimming at V came to 5 bases and at J to 11 bases, leaving 12 bases not matched to a gene. CDR3 in amino acids: CASSGTGIPLGKLFF. The CDR3 nucleotides read TGTGCCAGTAGTGGGACAGGGATTCCCTTAGGGAAACTGTTTTTT.